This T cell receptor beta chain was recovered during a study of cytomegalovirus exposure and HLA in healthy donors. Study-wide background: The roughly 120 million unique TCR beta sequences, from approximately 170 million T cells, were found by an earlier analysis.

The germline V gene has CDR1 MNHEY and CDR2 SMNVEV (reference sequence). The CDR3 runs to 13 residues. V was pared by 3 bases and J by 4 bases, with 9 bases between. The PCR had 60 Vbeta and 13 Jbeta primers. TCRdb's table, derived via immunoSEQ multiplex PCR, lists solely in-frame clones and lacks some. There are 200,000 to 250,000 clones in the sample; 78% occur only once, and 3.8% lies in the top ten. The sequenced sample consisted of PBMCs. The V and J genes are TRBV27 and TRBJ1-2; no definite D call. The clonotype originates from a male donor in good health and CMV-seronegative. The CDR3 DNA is TGTGCCAGCAGTTTCCGGGGAAGCTATGGCTACACCTTC. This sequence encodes CASSFRGSYGYTF.